This paragraph covers one T cell receptor (beta chain) sequence. Antigen unknown. This record comes from a study of cytomegalovirus exposure and HLA in healthy donors. The PCR used 60 Vbeta and 13 Jbeta primers. The data were produced by immunoSEQ multiplex PCR, yet TCRdb's version contains in-frame clones alone and is incomplete. Among tens of thousands of clones listed, more than 60% were seen once. Study conclusions and caveats: Among the CMV-associated chains, three were confirmed in vitro as specific for CMV antigens. Most TCR sequences showed up rarely, but some public TCRs showed up in many donors.

Germline V CDR1 and CDR2: SGHNT, YENEEA. Trimming left V 0 bases short and J 1 base short, with 3 bases between. The length of the CDR3 is 13 residues. Nominally healthy donors provided the samples, though records likely missed some immune exposures. The chain has TRBV11-3 and TRBJ1-1, with D uncertain. The sequenced sample was PBMCs. The TCR comes from a male donor in good health and CMV-seropositive. The CDR3 loop is CASSLERNTEAFF. As DNA, the CDR3 is TGTGCCAGCAGCTTAGAGCGGAACACTGAAGCTTTCTTT.